Following are 18 T cell receptor beta chains from one sample sequenced in a study of beta chain features in type 1 diabetes. The isolated RNA, all of it, was reverse transcribed, so expressed TCRB transcripts were what got sequenced. Profiling relied on immunoSEQ multiplex PCR, and the TCRdb table lists in-frame clones only, not all of them. This table has tens of thousands of clones, around a third appearing once. The sequenced sample was stem cell memory CD4+ T cells from blood. All receptors come from a woman in her late teens or twenties in good health.

The chain couples TRBV5-4 to TRBJ2-1; D is unclear. Germline lookup yields CDR1 SGHNT and CDR2 YYREEE (reference sequence). This CDR3 spans 11 amino acids. V lost 3 bases to trimming and J lost 6 bases, with 4 bases between them. The CDR3 sequence is CASSSTNEQFF. CDR3 nucleotides: TGTGCCAGCAGCTCTACCAATGAGCAGTTCTTC. Using reference TRBV5-4 and TRBJ2-1 for the parts outside the CDR3, the full variable domain is ETGVTQSPTHLIKTRGQQVTLRCSSQSGHNTVSWYQQALGQGPQFIFQYYREEENGRGNFPPRFSGLQFPNYSSELNVNALELDDSALYLCASSSTNEQFFGPGTRLTVL.

The chain uses TRBV9 and TRBJ2-5; TRBD2 is a possible D gene (6 bases). Germline CDR1 reads SGDLS; CDR2 reads YYNGEE. The CDR3 extends over 14 amino acids. V gave up 0 bases and J gave up 2 bases, with 8 bases separating them. CDR3 protein: CASSVGLGQETQYF. CDR3 DNA: TGTGCCAGCAGCGTAGGACTAGGACAAGAGACCCAGTACTTC.

The chain uses TRBV6-5 and TRBJ1-5; 7 bases align to TRBD1. The V gene end was trimmed by 4 bases and the J gene end by 0 bases; junction bases not matched to a gene: 6. Germline V gene data show CDR1 as MNHEY and CDR2 as SVGAGI. This CDR3 is 16 amino acids long. The CDR3 sequence is CASSSTGRYSNQPQHF. The CDR3 nucleotides read TGTGCCAGCAGTTCGACAGGGCGCTATAGCAATCAGCCCCAGCATTTT.

This clone occurred a few times. As DNA, the CDR3 is TGTGCCAGCAGCCCTCGGGGGGCTAGCACAGATACGCAGTATTTT. Its protein is CASSPRGASTDTQYF. This sequence joins TRBV13 and TRBJ2-3; possibly TRBD2 for D (7 bases). This CDR3 comprises 15 residues. The V gene lost 5 bases and the J gene lost 0 bases, with 12 bases spanning the gap. Germline V gene data show CDR1 as PRHDT and CDR2 as FYEKMQ (reference sequence).

The rearrangement joins TRBV5-1 to TRBJ1-2; D might be TRBD1 (5 bases). Deletions cut 0 bases from V and 6 bases from J, with 12 bases between. Germline V lookup: CDR1 SGHRS, CDR2 YFSETQ. This CDR3 is 14 amino acids long. As DNA, the CDR3 is TGCGCCAGCAGCTTGGGAGGCACGGGGGATGGCTACACCTTC. Its protein product is CASSLGGTGDGYTF.

This clone has just a few counts. This rearrangement joins TRBV11-3 to TRBJ2-3; 8 bases are shared with TRBD1. Germline assignment: CDR1 SGHNT and CDR2 YENEEA. CDR3 length: 16 residues. Losses at the gene ends were 4 bases for V and 4 bases for J; bases not matched to a gene: 10. The CDR3 loop reads CASSSRRDRPPDTQYF. CDR3 bases: TGTGCCAGCAGCTCACGTCGGGACAGGCCCCCAGATACGCAGTATTTT.

This clone was recorded a few times. This chain links TRBV5-1 with TRBJ2-3, with a weak D call TRBD2 (7 bases). The V end lost 3 bases, the J end lost 5 bases, and 13 bases lay between the germline ends. The CDR3 consists of 14 residues. The germline V gene encodes CDR1 SGHRS and CDR2 YFSETQ. The CDR3 spells CASSSGGREDTQYF. CDR3 coding DNA: TGCGCCAGCAGCTCGGGGGGCCGGGAAGATACGCAGTATTTT.

The chain recombines TRBV7-3 with TRBJ2-2; 12 positions agree with TRBD2. Germline V lookup: CDR1 SGHTA, CDR2 FQGTGA. V lost 2 bases to trimming and J lost 6 bases; unmatched junction nucleotides: 10. CDR3 length equals 18 residues. CDR3 sequence reads: CASSLYAKTSGGAGELFF. The CDR3 DNA sequence: TGTGCCAGCAGCTTATACGCGAAGACTAGCGGGGGCGCCGGGGAGCTGTTTTTT.

This clone occurred a few times. The genes are TRBV5-1 and TRBJ1-2; D remains unclear. The CDR3 runs 15 residues. Germline V gene lookup returns CDR1 SGHRS and CDR2 YFSETQ. Deletions cut 0 bases from V and 2 bases from J, with 11 bases between. The CDR3 bases are TGCGCCAGCAGCTTGGACTCGGGAGCCAACTATGGCTACACCTTC. Translated: CASSLDSGANYGYTF.

This chain joins TRBV25-1 and TRBJ2-4, with 10 bases identical to TRBD1. The CDR3 loop spans 15 amino acids. The V and J ends lost 4 bases and 10 bases, in that order; junction bases with no gene match: 10. The germline CDR1 and CDR2 sequences are MGHDK and SYGVNS. DNA of the CDR3: TGTGCCAGCAGTGGGACAGGGGGGCGGGTGGAGATTCAGTACTTC. It specifies CASSGTGGRVEIQYF.

The CDR3 region is CAWSPPHRANNEQFF. For the CDR3, the DNA is TGTGCCTGGAGTCCGCCCCACAGGGCGAACAATGAGCAGTTCTTC. This chain joins TRBV30 and TRBJ2-1; possibly TRBD1 for D (6 bases). The CDR3 extends over 15 amino acids. The germline V and J ends were trimmed by 2 bases and 5 bases, with 16 bases remaining between them. From germline, CDR1 is GTSNPN and CDR2 SVGIG (reference sequence).

The V call is TRBV5-1, the J call TRBJ2-1, with 13 positions matching TRBD2. The germline gives CDR1 SGHRS, CDR2 YFSETQ. This CDR3 is built from 17 residues. Unmatched junction bases numbered 3, after V lost 0 bases and J lost 3 bases. The CDR3 DNA reads as TGCGCCAGCAGCTTGGGGACTAGCGGGAGTCTCTACAATGAGCAGTTCTTC. This encodes CASSLGTSGSLYNEQFF. The entire variable domain, with the rest obtained from reference TRBV5-1 and TRBJ2-1, is as follows: KAGVTQTPRYLIKTRGQQVTLSCSPISGHRSVSWYQQTPGQGLQFLFEYFSETQRNKGNFPGRFSGRQFSNSRSEMNVSTLELGDSALYLCASSLGTSGSLYNEQFFGPGTRLTVL.

There are a few counts of this clone. The chain couples TRBV6-5 to TRBJ2-1; possibly TRBD1 for D (6 bases). In germline, CDR1 is MNHEY, CDR2 SVGAGI. The length of the CDR3 is 12 residues. With 5 bases removed from V and 10 bases from J, the gap between germline ends came to 12 bases. CDR3: CASSPQGQEQFF. The CDR3 DNA follows: TGTGCCAGCAGTCCTCAGGGGCAGGAGCAGTTCTTC.

The chain couples TRBV18 to TRBJ1-1; 8 bases match TRBD1. The CDR3 contains 14 residues. The V gene end was trimmed by 8 bases and the J gene end by 5 bases; junction bases not matched to a gene: 10. Germline V lookup: CDR1 KGHSH, CDR2 LQKENI. CDR3 sequence: CASRTGSRGTEAFF. The DNA for the CDR3 is TGTGCCAGCAGGACAGGGTCCCGGGGTACTGAAGCTTTCTTT.

Details on this clone: Within the sample, other DNA sequences also encode this same CDR3. The chain combines TRBV7-2 with TRBJ1-2; D is uncertain. The CDR3 runs to 12 residues. The germline gives CDR1 SGHTA, CDR2 FQGNSA. The germline V and J ends were trimmed by 3 bases and 3 bases, with 5 bases remaining between them. The CDR3 loop is CASSFRDYGYTF. CDR3 DNA: TGTGCCAGCAGCTTCCGAGACTATGGCTACACCTTC.

This clone has a handful of counts. The CDR3 coding sequence is TGTGCCAGCGTTGGGGGGGGGTCTGGGGCCAACGTCCTGACTTTC. Translation gives CASVGGGSGANVLTF. The rearrangement joins TRBV6-1 to TRBJ2-6; 7 bases line up with TRBD2. The CDR3 runs to 15 residues. The germline V gene has CDR1 MNHNS and CDR2 SASEGT. J gave up 1 base and V 8 bases, and 5 bases lay outside the gene matches.

J is TRBJ2-7 and V is TRBV18; 8 nucleotides line up with TRBD1. This CDR3 spans 15 amino acids. V lost 5 bases to trimming and J lost 3 bases; unmatched junction nucleotides: 9. The V gene's germline CDR1 is KGHSH and CDR2 LQKENI. CDR3 bases: TGTGCCAGCTCAGCGGGGACAGGCAACGTCTACGAGCAGTACTTC. As protein: CASSAGTGNVYEQYF.

This clone was detected a few times. This chain joins TRBV7-9 and TRBJ1-2; 7 bases are a match to TRBD1. J lost 9 bases, V lost 4 bases, and 8 bases had no gene match. The CDR3 consists of 13 residues. CDR1 is SEHNR, CDR2 FQNEAQ, per germline (reference sequence). The CDR3 DNA reads TGTGCCAGCAGCTCCGGGACAGTCCAAAGCTACACCTTC. This translates into CASSSGTVQSYTF. Full variable domain (remainder filled in from reference TRBV7-9 and TRBJ1-2): DTGVSQNPRHKITKRGQNVTFRCDPISEHNRLYWYRQTLGQGPEFLTYFQNEAQLEKSRLLSDRFSAERPKGSFSTLEIQRTEQGDSAMYLCASSSGTVQSYTFGSGTRLTVV.